The 24 T cell receptor beta chains in this list originate from one sample, sequenced in a study of blood T cell repertoires in COVID-19. Assay: immunoSEQ multiplex PCR; the TCRdb copy retains only in-frame clones and omits some. The table includes about 230,000 clones, under 90% detected once. Sequencing used peripheral blood. These receptor sequences come from a woman aged 80 or over with active or convalescent COVID-19.

A remark on this clone: This CDR3 is also generated by other DNA sequences in the sample. The V gene is TRBV7-3, the J gene TRBJ1-1, with D tentatively TRBD1 (6 bases). Germline CDR1 is SGHTA and CDR2 is FQGTGA. The length of the CDR3 is 13 residues. V was shortened by 4 bases and J by 2 bases, with 8 bases between the two germline ends. CDR3 loop: CASSSQGNTEAFF. CDR3 bases: TGTGCCAGCAGCTCACAGGGAAACACTGAAGCTTTCTTT.

This chain joins TRBV18 and TRBJ2-2, with D tentatively TRBD2 (6 bases). Germline-derived CDR1 and CDR2 are KGHSH and LQKENI. The CDR3 length is 16 residues. V was shortened by 2 bases and J by 0 bases, with 10 bases between the two germline ends. DNA for the CDR3: TGTGCCAGCTCACCAAAAATAGCGGCGAACACCGGGGAGCTGTTTTTT. Protein product: CASSPKIAANTGELFF.

The rearrangement joins TRBV6-5 to TRBJ2-7; no clear D. Trimming took 5 bases from V and 7 from J, leaving 15 bases between them. This CDR3 has 13 amino acids. Germline V gene lookup returns CDR1 MNHEY and CDR2 SVGAGI. CDR3 sequence (DNA): TGTGCCAGCAGTCCCCCGGCAGCCGGGGAGCAGTACTTC. Protein sequence: CASSPPAAGEQYF.

This chain links TRBV7-2 with TRBJ2-1; 9 bases agree with TRBD2. The CDR3 length is 16 residues. Germline V gene data show CDR1 as SGHTA and CDR2 as FQGNSA. The V segment lost 6 bases and the J segment 9 bases; nucleotides outside the gene matches: 15. The CDR3 DNA is TGTGCCAGCAGAGTCACGGGACTAGCTCTAGTAAGTGAGCAGTTCTTC. This sequence encodes CASRVTGLALVSEQFF.

The chain carries TRBV5-5 and TRBJ2-2; TRBD2 aligns across 13 bases. The J segment lost 4 bases and the V segment lost 4 bases, leaving 4 bases of the junction unmatched. The CDR3 has 16 amino acids. The germline CDR1 and CDR2 sequences are SGHKS and YYEKEE (reference sequence). This chain's CDR3 is CASSVGLAGPTGELFF. The CDR3 DNA reads TGTGCCAGCAGCGTGGGACTAGCGGGACCCACCGGGGAGCTGTTTTTT.

The rearrangement links TRBV5-4 to TRBJ1-1, with D perhaps matching TRBD1 (6 bases). This CDR3 is 16 amino acids long. Germline V gene sequence: CDR1 SGHNT, CDR2 YYREEE (reference sequence). V lost 4 bases to trimming and J lost 4 bases, with 20 bases between them. The CDR3 loop is CASSRGGGRDSTEAFF. DNA for the CDR3: TGTGCCAGCAGCAGGGGCGGGGGGCGCGATAGCACTGAAGCTTTCTTT.

This chain uses TRBV5-1 with TRBJ2-1, with TRBD2 matching over 11 bases. With V trimmed by 2 bases and J by 5 bases, 3 bases remained unmatched. The CDR3 sequence is 15 residues long. Looked up from germline, CDR1 is SGHRS and CDR2 is YFSETQ. Written as DNA, the CDR3 is TGCGCCAGCAGCTTTAGCGGGAGGGGGGACAATGAGCAGTTCTTC. Encoded protein: CASSFSGRGDNEQFF.

The gene calls are TRBV6-6 and TRBJ1-2; D unclear. CDR3 length equals 13 residues. Germline CDR1 is MNHNY and CDR2 is SVGAGI (reference sequence). V was cut by 2 bases and J by 6 bases, with 10 bases left in between. The CDR3: CASSYRWENGYTF. The CDR3 bases are TGTGCCAGCAGTTACAGGTGGGAGAATGGCTACACCTTC.

This clone came up a few times. This chain links TRBV7-8 with TRBJ2-7, with 8 bases matching TRBD1. The CDR3 length is 15 residues. Germline V gene sequence: CDR1 SGHVS, CDR2 FQNEAQ. V lost 1 base and J lost 5; bases outside the gene matches: 7. The CDR3 loop reads CASSLGAGGGDEQYF. DNA for the CDR3: TGTGCCAGCAGCTTAGGGGCAGGGGGCGGGGACGAGCAGTACTTC. Drawing the rest from reference TRBV7-8 and TRBJ2-7, the complete variable domain is GAGVSQSPRYKVAKRGQDVALRCDPISGHVSLFWYQQALGQGPEFLTYFQNEAQLDKSGLPSDRFFAERPEGSVSTLKIQRTQQEDSAVYLCASSLGAGGGDEQYFGPGTRLTVT.

V is TRBV5-4 and J is TRBJ2-7; no definite D call. In germline, CDR1 is SGHNT, CDR2 YYREEE (reference sequence). The CDR3 sequence is 12 residues long. Trimming shortened V by 2 bases and J by 1 base, and 4 bases separated the two germline ends. The CDR3 reads CASSFGSYEQYF. DNA of the CDR3: TGTGCCAGCAGCTTCGGGTCCTACGAGCAGTACTTC.

The J gene is TRBJ2-3, the V gene TRBV25-1; 11 nucleotides match TRBD2. The CDR3 spans 17 residues. Germline CDR1 is MGHDK and CDR2 is SYGVNS. J gave up 3 bases and V 3 bases, and 8 bases lay outside the gene matches. CDR3 in DNA: TGTGCCAGCAGTGACACGCGACTAGCGGGGTGGACAGATACGCAGTATTTT. Its translation: CASSDTRLAGWTDTQYF.

The chain employs TRBV5-4 and TRBJ2-1; D remains ambiguous. V gave up 3 bases and J gave up 0 bases, with 10 bases separating them. CDR3 size: 15 residues. Per the germline V gene, CDR1 is SGHNT and CDR2 is YYREEE (reference sequence). The CDR3 here is CASSSSYLSYNEQFF. CDR3 DNA: TGTGCCAGCAGCTCTTCCTACCTCTCCTACAATGAGCAGTTCTTC. Full variable domain (outside the CDR3, taken from reference TRBV5-4 and TRBJ2-1): ETGVTQSPTHLIKTRGQQVTLRCSSQSGHNTVSWYQQALGQGPQFIFQYYREEENGRGNFPPRFSGLQFPNYSSELNVNALELDDSALYLCASSSSYLSYNEQFFGPGTRLTVL.

CDR3 residues: CASRPTLLAGAAEQYF. The CDR3 nucleotides read TGTGCCAGCCGGCCAACTTTACTAGCGGGAGCAGCCGAGCAGTACTTC. The chain employs TRBV4-2 and TRBJ2-7, with TRBD2 identical over 11 bases. CDR1 LGHNA and CDR2 YNFKEQ come from the germline V gene. The CDR3 totals 16 residues. Germline trimming cut 8 bases from V and 6 bases from J; bases unmatched to any gene: 15.

CDR3 bases: TGTGCCAGCAGCTTAGTAGGGGAAACTGAAGCTTTCTTT. This gives the protein CASSLVGETEAFF. The chain carries TRBV7-6 and TRBJ1-1; D might be TRBD1 (5 bases). The CDR3 is 13 residues long. Trimming took off 1 base at V and 5 bases at J, with 8 bases between the two ends. Germline V gives CDR1 SGHVS, CDR2 FNYEAQ.

The chain has TRBV4-1 and TRBJ2-7; the match to TRBD2 covers 7 bases. The V segment lost 1 base and the J segment 2 bases; nucleotides outside the gene matches: 5. Germline V gene lookup returns CDR1 MGHRA and CDR2 YSYEKL. The CDR3 consists of 15 residues. The CDR3 DNA is TGCGCCAGCAGCCAAGTTGCTAGCGGTACCTACGAGCAGTACTTC. Amino acids: CASSQVASGTYEQYF.

The rearrangement uses TRBV7-9 and TRBJ2-7, with TRBD1 identical over 11 bases. Germline V lookup: CDR1 SEHNR, CDR2 FQNEAQ (reference sequence). V was clipped by 5 bases and J by 3 bases; unmatched bases: 6. This CDR3 comprises 15 residues. CDR3 sequence reads: CASSPDRGRFYEQYF. In DNA, the CDR3 is TGTGCCAGCAGCCCGGACAGGGGGCGCTTCTACGAGCAGTACTTC.

The chain combines TRBV7-2 with TRBJ2-1, with D hard to call. CDR3 size: 15 residues. Trimming took off 0 bases at V and 4 bases at J, with 10 bases between the two ends. CDR1 SGHTA and CDR2 FQGNSA come from the germline V gene. The CDR3 sequence: CASSLARIGYNEQFF. DNA of the CDR3: TGTGCCAGCAGCTTAGCGCGTATCGGGTACAATGAGCAGTTCTTC.

The chain recombines TRBV19 with TRBJ1-2; 10 positions agree with TRBD1. Germline V gene data show CDR1 as LNHDA and CDR2 as SQIVND (reference sequence). Unmatched junction bases numbered 5, after V lost 6 bases and J lost 4 bases. The length of the CDR3 is 14 residues. The CDR3 here is CASSRDRGTYGYTF. The CDR3 DNA reads TGTGCCAGTAGCAGGGACAGGGGTACCTATGGCTACACCTTC. Complete variable domain (other parts from reference TRBV19 and TRBJ1-2): DGGITQSPKYLFRKEGQNVTLSCEQNLNHDAMYWYRQDPGQGLRLIYYSQIVNDFQKGDIAEGYSVSREKKESFPLTVTSAQKNPTAFYLCASSRDRGTYGYTFGSGTRLTVV.

The rearrangement joins TRBV10-3 to TRBJ2-3; possibly TRBD1 for D (6 bases). Looked up from germline, CDR1 is ENHRY and CDR2 is SYGVKD. CDR3 length equals 15 residues. Trimming cost V 3 bases and J 2 bases, with 12 bases left between them. As DNA, the CDR3 is TGTGCCATCAGTGATTTAAACAGGGTCACAGATACGCAGTATTTT. Amino acid sequence: CAISDLNRVTDTQYF.

CDR3 coding DNA: TGCGCCAGCAGCTTAACAGGGTCTGAAAAACTGTTTTTT. It codes for CASSLTGSEKLFF. The chain carries TRBV5-1 and TRBJ1-4, with D possibly being TRBD1 (6 bases). The CDR3 loop spans 13 amino acids. The germline V gene has CDR1 SGHRS and CDR2 YFSETQ. V lost 2 bases to trimming and J lost 7 bases, with 9 bases between them.

V and J are TRBV6-2 or TRBV6-3 and TRBJ2-7; D might be TRBD2 (6 bases). The CDR3 has 15 amino acids. Germline lookup yields CDR1 MNHEY and CDR2 SVGEGT. Trimming removed 0 bases from V and 9 bases from J, with 18 bases in between. The CDR3 protein is CASSYSVTSPRVQYF. CDR3 bases: TGTGCCAGCAGTTACTCGGTCACTAGCCCCCGGGTGCAGTACTTC.

The CDR3 coding sequence is TGTGCCAGCAGCATCAGACTAGCGGGGAGCTCCTACAATGAGCAGTTCTTC. Protein sequence: CASSIRLAGSSYNEQFF. This rearrangement joins TRBV11-3 to TRBJ2-1; 11 nucleotides line up with TRBD2. The CDR3 totals 17 residues. The V and J ends lost 5 bases and 0 bases, in that order; junction bases with no gene match: 6. The germline gives CDR1 SGHNT, CDR2 YENEEA.

J is TRBJ2-5 and V is TRBV9; 12 positions agree with TRBD2. The CDR3 consists of 15 residues. Germline CDR1 and CDR2: SGDLS and YYNGEE. Trimming cost V 6 bases and J 2 bases; bases outside gene matches: 5. DNA for the CDR3: TGTGCCAGCAACAGACTAGCGGGAGAGCAAGAGACCCAGTACTTC. It specifies CASNRLAGEQETQYF.

The chain joins TRBV24-1 to TRBJ2-1, with 14 bases aligning to TRBD2. The germline CDR1 and CDR2 sequences are KGHDR and SFDVKD. This CDR3 region has 15 residues. The trim removed 7 bases at V and 8 bases at J, leaving 6 bases unmatched. This CDR3 reads CATSRGTSGRDEQFF. DNA for the CDR3: TGTGCCACCAGCAGGGGGACTAGCGGGAGAGATGAGCAGTTCTTC.